This entry lists 26 T cell receptor beta chains sequenced from one sample in a study of blood T cells in healthy people across ages. The use of a sample-barcoded 5' primer and a J-beta primer mix characterized a second PCR of roughly 6 to 11 cycles. TCRdb passed the 5' RACE reads through MiXCR, listing each CDR3 protein once. This table has approximately 940,000 distinct CDR3 sequences, around 46% appearing once. Sequenced input: blood. The receptor source for this set is a man aged 30 to 45 in good health.

This clonotype has only a few counts. This chain joins TRBV3-1 and TRBJ2-6, with D unclear. The V end lost 2 bases, the J end lost 2 bases, and 7 bases lay between the germline ends. This CDR3 is 15 amino acids long. Germline lookup yields CDR1 LGHDT and CDR2 YNNKEL (reference sequence). CDR3 in amino acids: CASSQRSAGANVLTF. In nucleotides, the CDR3 is TGTGCCAGCAGCCAAAGAAGCGCTGGGGCCAACGTCCTGACTTTC.

The rearrangement links TRBV5-4 to TRBJ1-1; no firm D call. V was shortened by 6 bases and J by 1 base, with 16 bases between the two germline ends. This CDR3 is built from 15 residues. In germline, CDR1 is SGHNT, CDR2 YYREEE (reference sequence). This CDR3 reads CASTLPGETNTEAFF. In DNA, the CDR3 is TGTGCCAGCACCTTACCTGGGGAGACGAACACTGAAGCTTTCTTT.

V usage is TRBV7-2 and J usage is TRBJ2-1; 7 positions agree with TRBD1. CDR3 length: 13 amino acids. From germline, CDR1 is SGHTA and CDR2 FQGNSA. J gave up 13 bases and V 5 bases, and 11 bases lay outside the gene matches. CDR3 DNA sequence: TGTGCCAGCAGCCCCGACAGGGTTGGGTCCCAGTTCTTC. It specifies CASSPDRVGSQFF. The whole variable domain, remainder taken from reference TRBV7-2 and TRBJ2-1, is GAGVSQSPSNKVTEKGKDVELRCDPISGHTALYWYRQSLGQGLEFLIYFQGNSAPDKSGLPSDRFSAERTGGSVSTLTIQRTQQEDSAVYLCASSPDRVGSQFFGPGTRLTVL.

This clonotype was observed a single time. The V gene is TRBV4-1, the J gene TRBJ2-5; D might be TRBD1 (5 bases). The V end was cut by 0 bases, the J end by 2 bases, with 13 bases between. This CDR3 comprises 16 residues. In germline, CDR1 is MGHRA, CDR2 YSYEKL. The CDR3 here is CASSQEGVGRQETQYF. Written as DNA, the CDR3 is TGCGCCAGCAGCCAAGAAGGGGTCGGCAGACAAGAGACCCAGTACTTC.

The chain is built from TRBV7-2 and TRBJ1-2; 7 positions match TRBD1. Trimming at V came to 5 bases and at J to 6 bases, leaving 12 bases not matched to a gene. Germline V gene lookup returns CDR1 SGHTA and CDR2 FQGNSA. This CDR3 has 15 amino acids. The DNA for the CDR3 is TGTGCCAGCAGCGACCACAGGGGTCGGGGGAATGGCTACACCTTC. This gives the protein CASSDHRGRGNGYTF.

The chain has TRBV7-2 and TRBJ1-5; D is possibly TRBD1 (5 bases). CDR3 length: 15 amino acids. Per the germline V gene, CDR1 is SGHTA and CDR2 is FQGNSA. Deletions cut 4 bases from V and 6 bases from J, with 16 bases between. The CDR3 loop reads CASSSAGGRSQPQHF. DNA of the CDR3: TGTGCCAGCAGCTCAGCCGGGGGAAGGAGTCAGCCCCAGCATTTT.

This clonotype came up a few times. The chain employs TRBV5-1 and TRBJ2-3; D is uncertain. V dropped 4 bases and J dropped 0 bases, with 15 bases sitting between them. CDR1 is SGHRS and CDR2 is YFSETQ in the germline V gene. The CDR3 covers 16 residues. CDR3 residues: CASSRSRRDSTDTQYF. In nucleotides, the CDR3 is TGCGCCAGCAGCCGCAGCAGGAGAGATAGCACAGATACGCAGTATTTT.

This chain links TRBV3-1 with TRBJ2-7, with 7 bases aligning to TRBD2. Trimming at V came to 4 bases and at J to 7 bases, leaving 4 bases not matched to a gene. Germline V gene data show CDR1 as LGHDT and CDR2 as YNNKEL (reference sequence). This CDR3 is 12 amino acids long. For the CDR3, the DNA is TGTGCCAGCAGCCCGCTCGGGAGGGAGCAGTACTTC. This encodes CASSPLGREQYF.

This chain uses TRBV7-2 with TRBJ1-2; possibly TRBD1 for D (5 bases). This CDR3 region has 15 residues. Germline assignment: CDR1 SGHTA and CDR2 FQGNSA. V was trimmed by 1 base and J by 2 bases, leaving 11 bases between them. CDR3 sequence (DNA): TGTGCCAGCAGCTTAGGATTCTCAGGGAACTATGGCTACACCTTC. Translating it yields CASSLGFSGNYGYTF.

This sequence joins TRBV5-1 and TRBJ2-5; 9 nucleotides agree with TRBD1. J was trimmed by 5 bases and V by 4 bases; bases with no gene match: 6. CDR1 and CDR2 (germline): SGHRS, YFSETQ. There are 14 residues in the CDR3. This CDR3 is CASSKGTGRETQYF. DNA of the CDR3: TGCGCCAGCAGCAAGGGGACAGGGCGGGAGACCCAGTACTTC.

This clonotype was seen more than once but under ten times. J is TRBJ1-2 and V is TRBV10-3, with TRBD1 as a possible D gene (6 bases). The CDR3 contains 14 residues. Trimming cost V 11 bases and J 4 bases, with 20 bases left between them. Germline CDR1 is ENHRY and CDR2 is SYGVKD. CDR3 sequence: CALSEGGDGYGYTF. CDR3 nucleotides: TGTGCCCTCTCAGAGGGGGGAGACGGCTATGGCTACACCTTC.

The gene calls are TRBV28 and TRBJ2-3; tentative D call: TRBD1 (5 bases). CDR1 MDHEN and CDR2 SYDVKM come from the germline V gene. The CDR3 is 14 amino acids. The V gene lost 3 bases and the J gene lost 5 bases, with 12 bases spanning the gap. This CDR3 reads CASSFRGSQDTQYF. The CDR3 nucleotides are TGTGCCAGCAGTTTTAGGGGCTCGCAAGATACGCAGTATTTT.

This sequence joins TRBV6-5 and TRBJ2-1, with D tentatively TRBD2 (5 bases). The V and J ends lost 5 bases and 7 bases respectively, with 15 bases between them. The CDR3 has 14 amino acids. Looked up from germline, CDR1 is MNHEY and CDR2 is SVGAGI. The DNA of the CDR3 is TGTGCCAGCAGTCCTGCGCCTAGGAGGAATGAGCAGTTCTTC. Translation gives CASSPAPRRNEQFF.

The V gene is TRBV20-1, the J gene TRBJ2-5, with TRBD2 matching 11 bases. Germline CDR1 and CDR2: DFQATT and SNEGSKA (reference sequence). This CDR3 spans 12 amino acids. With 7 bases clipped from V and 2 bases from J, the junction kept 0 bases outside the gene matches. CDR3 in DNA: TGCAGTGGGACTAGCGGGCAAGAGACCCAGTACTTC. Its protein is CSGTSGQETQYF.

This clonotype was counted only a few times. A single base separates this from a much larger clone, so it may be a read error. The chain joins TRBV7-2 to TRBJ1-6, with D maybe TRBD1 (5 bases). The germline V gene has CDR1 SGHTA and CDR2 FQGNSA. V lost 5 bases and J 6 bases, leaving 8 bases between the germline ends. The CDR3 loop spans 13 amino acids. CDR3 in amino acids: CASSVDSNSPLHF. The CDR3, as DNA: TGTGCCAGCAGCGTCGACAGTAATTCACCCCTCCACTTT.

This clonotype was observed a handful of times. The V call is TRBV18, the J call TRBJ2-7; D perhaps matches TRBD2 (7 bases). Germline CDR1 KGHSH, CDR2 LQKENI. Trimming took off 3 bases at V and 5 bases at J, with 17 bases between the two ends. This CDR3 has 15 amino acids. The CDR3 is CASSPQGGGVNEQYF. In DNA form, the CDR3 reads TGTGCCAGCTCACCCCAGGGAGGGGGAGTGAACGAGCAGTACTTC.

The rearrangement joins TRBV3-1 to TRBJ2-3, with 7 bases lining up with TRBD1. Germline V gives CDR1 LGHDT, CDR2 YNNKEL (reference sequence). This CDR3 comprises 16 residues. The V and J ends lost 0 bases and 0 bases, in that order; junction bases with no gene match: 3. CDR3 in amino acids: CASSQEQGRSTDTQYF. The DNA for the CDR3 is TGTGCCAGCAGCCAAGAACAGGGGCGAAGCACAGATACGCAGTATTTT.

The chain couples TRBV5-1 to TRBJ1-1; TRBD1 is a possible D gene (6 bases). The ends were cut back, 4 bases at V and 1 base at J, with 11 bases in the middle. Germline V gives CDR1 SGHRS, CDR2 YFSETQ. The CDR3 runs to 14 residues. The CDR3 here is CASSALQGNTEAFF. The CDR3 DNA reads as TGCGCCAGCAGCGCTTTACAGGGGAACACTGAAGCTTTCTTT.

The chain joins TRBV20-1 to TRBJ2-1; perhaps D is TRBD1 or TRBD2 (5 bases each). The CDR3 spans 13 residues. Trimming removed 6 bases at V and 7 bases at J, with 16 bases between. Germline values: CDR1 DFQATT, CDR2 SNEGSKA (reference sequence). The CDR3 sequence is CSAARGAANEQFF. The CDR3 bases are TGCAGTGCCGCGAGGGGAGCGGCGAATGAGCAGTTCTTC.

This clonotype was detected only a few times. The rearrangement uses TRBV7-9 and TRBJ1-1; D not certain. CDR3 length equals 14 residues. CDR1 SEHNR and CDR2 FQNEAQ come from the germline V gene (reference sequence). V lost 1 base, J lost 7 bases, and 13 bases lay in between. CDR3 coding DNA: TGTGCCAGCAGCTTAGGGACGGGGAATGATGAAGCTTTCTTT. Its protein is CASSLGTGNDEAFF.

Comment on this clonotype: This may stem from a read error, because a much larger clone lies one nucleotide away. The chain combines TRBV5-1 with TRBJ2-7; 7 bases align to TRBD1. In germline, CDR1 is SGHRS, CDR2 YFSETQ. V trimming: 3 bases; J trimming: 4 bases; junction bases outside the gene matches: 13. This CDR3 has 16 amino acids. CDR3 coding DNA: TGCGCCAGCAGCTCGACACAGGGGTCAGCGGTTTACGAGCAGTACTTC. It translates to CASSSTQGSAVYEQYF.

The J gene is TRBJ1-2, the V gene TRBV20-1; tentative D call: TRBD1 (5 bases). Germline-derived CDR1 and CDR2 are DFQATT and SNEGSKA (reference sequence). Trimming pared 6 bases from V and 4 bases from J, leaving 18 bases between. The CDR3 is made up of 14 amino acids. The CDR3 here is CSAHAGRSIYGYTF. CDR3 sequence (DNA): TGCAGTGCACATGCGGGGCGGAGCATCTATGGCTACACCTTC.

This clonotype was picked up many times. The genes are TRBV7-2 and TRBJ2-1; a weak D match, TRBD2 (6 bases). Deletions cut 4 bases from V and 3 bases from J, with 13 bases between. The CDR3 is 15 residues long. Germline V gives CDR1 SGHTA, CDR2 FQGNSA. Here the CDR3 DNA reads TGTGCCAGCAGCTCCCGGGACTCGAGCTACAATGAGCAGTTCTTC. Its protein product is CASSSRDSSYNEQFF.

This clonotype was counted once. The CDR3 loop is CASSEVALQYF. The CDR3 nucleotides read TGTGCCAGCAGTGAGGTGGCGCTGCAGTACTTC. The genes are TRBV2 and TRBJ2-5; D remains ambiguous. This CDR3 region has 11 residues. From germline, CDR1 is SNHLY and CDR2 FYNNEI. V shed 3 bases and J shed 11 bases, with 10 bases lying between them.

This rearrangement joins TRBV4-1 to TRBJ2-5; D is possibly TRBD2 (5 bases). The CDR3 spans 16 residues. V gave up 0 bases and J gave up 0 bases, with 11 bases separating them. Germline-derived CDR1 and CDR2 are MGHRA and YSYEKL. The CDR3 spells CASSQDPSGDQETQYF. CDR3 in DNA: TGCGCCAGCAGCCAAGATCCGAGCGGAGACCAAGAGACCCAGTACTTC.

A few counts support this clonotype. The chain combines TRBV10-3 with TRBJ2-7; 15 bases are a match to TRBD2. Germline CDR1 and CDR2: ENHRY and SYGVKD. This CDR3 is 18 amino acids long. V lost 5 bases and J lost 1; bases outside the gene matches: 9. CDR3 residues: CAISLAGTSGGISYEQYF. The CDR3 DNA follows: TGTGCCATCAGTCTTGCCGGGACTAGCGGGGGGATATCCTACGAGCAGTACTTC.